There are a few counts of the clone carrying this T cell receptor (delta chain). Its antigen is not known. This sample stems from a study of Vδ1+ human thymocytes. Study-level points and caveats: Donors shared many TRG clonotypes but few TRD clonotypes. Thymic TRG and TRD repertoires appeared highly polyclonal, with Gaussian CDR3 length distributions.

RNA was extracted from the cells and then reverse transcribed. Pooled V-gene forward primers with one constant-region reverse primer generated the CDR3 amplicons by multiplex PCR. TCRdb re-called the multiplex PCR reads through CATT. Of roughly 50,000 delta-chain clones in the sample, about 16% were seen once. The CDR3 spans 17 residues. The germline gives CDR1 TSWWSYY, CDR2 QGS. V lost 4 bases, J lost 7 bases, and 25 bases lay in between. Thymocytes were sorted as CD3+ TCRVdelta1+ TCRVdelta2- after alphabeta T cell depletion. J is TRDJ1 and V is TRDV1; the D gene could be TRDD2 or TRDD3 (7 bases each). The TCR was taken from a boy under two years old who had congenital heart surgery. The specimen sequenced was Vdelta1+ gamma-delta thymocytes from the thymus. The sample's subset: FACS-sorted CD3+ TCRalphabeta- TCRVdelta1+ TCRVdelta2- thymocytes. The CDR3 protein is CALGAPSSHPLGVKLIF. CDR3 coding DNA: TGTGCTCTTGGGGCCCCTTCCTCCCATCCCCTGGGGGTTAAACTCATCTTT.